The T cell receptor (beta chain) under discussion was sequenced for a study of T-cell reconstitution after alpha-beta-depleted transplantation in children. Points from the study as a whole: Approximately two months post-transplant, alpha-beta T cells reportedly originated from several hundred expanded graft clones. A year had passed since transplant, and T-cell counts and diversity by then came mostly from newly produced T cells.

This clonotype has just one count. As yet, its antigen is unknown. Unique molecular identifiers were used to barcode this TCRbeta library. TCRdb re-derived calls from the PCR reads in MiXCR, one entry per CDR3 protein. The sample includes over 200,000 distinct CDR3 sequences, 7% to 9% of them seen just once. The germline gives CDR1 SGHDN, CDR2 FVKESK. V was cut by 1 base and J by 2 bases, with 17 bases left in between. The CDR3 is made up of 17 amino acids. The chain combines TRBV14 with TRBJ2-5; maybe TRBD2 (5 bases). The specimen comprised PBMCs, mostly from graft donor cells, sampled 360 days after TCRalphabeta/CD19-depleted stem cell transplant. The sequence derives from a male patient aged 2-10 years who had a stem cell transplant for acute myeloid leukemia, so the T cells may come from the graft donor. The CDR3: CASSQVRIALIQETQYF. The CDR3 region has the DNA TGTGCCAGCAGCCAAGTTCGGATAGCGTTGATTCAAGAGACCCAGTACTTC.